The 12 T cell receptor beta chains reported below all come from one sample, sequenced in a study of spatial heterogeneity in lung cancer (dated by TCRdb to between 2018 and 2021). Interpreted using the paper, the time point label stands for: sample taken at primary tumor resection. The receptor library was made with 5' RACE. Sequencing relied on a NextSeq 500. The raw public data were reprocessed by TCRdb itself: fastp quality trimming at Q25, MiXCR clonotype calling, in-frame beta chains only. A single entry per CDR3 protein holds the most common genes and DNA from its merged rows. The sample table holds about 39,000 distinct CDR3 sequences, of which under 4% were seen once. The ten largest account for about 37% of the sample. The starting material was normal lung tissue next to the tumor, obtained at surgery. Receptors were obtained from a male donor with early-stage non-small cell lung cancer.

This clonotype was recorded at least ten times. The V gene is TRBV28, the J gene TRBJ1-1, with a possible D match to TRBD1 (5 bases). CDR3 size: 14 residues. Trimming pared 8 bases from V and 1 base from J, leaving 14 bases between. Germline V lookup: CDR1 MDHEN, CDR2 SYDVKM. The CDR3 region is CASFRGGWNTEAFF. The CDR3 coding sequence is TGTGCCAGCTTCCGGGGCGGGTGGAACACTGAAGCTTTCTTT. Supplemented by reference TRBV28 and TRBJ1-1, the full variable domain reads DVKVTQSSRYLVKRTGEKVFLECVQDMDHENMFWYRQDPGLGLRLIYFSYDVKMKEKGDIPEGYSVSREKKERFSLILESASTNQTSMYLCASFRGGWNTEAFFGQGTRLTVV.

This clonotype has only a few counts. This rearrangement joins TRBV2 to TRBJ1-1, with D uncertain. In germline, CDR1 is SNHLY, CDR2 FYNNEI. V was clipped by 10 bases and J by 10 bases, with 22 bases between them. The CDR3 totals 13 residues. DNA for the CDR3: TGTGCCACCTCCGCCGGGCCCTCTGTGGGAGCTTTCTTT. Translation gives CATSAGPSVGAFF.

Many counts were recorded for this clonotype. This chain connects TRBV15 to TRBJ1-5, with a tentative D call TRBD1 (5 bases). The CDR3 spans 14 residues. Trimming removed 8 bases from V and 6 bases from J, with 17 bases in between. Germline-derived CDR1 and CDR2 are LNHNV and YYDKDF (reference sequence). The CDR3 here is CATGHRGEGQPQHF. The CDR3 nucleotides are TGTGCCACCGGTCATCGGGGGGAAGGTCAGCCCCAGCATTTT.

This clonotype was seen many times. The rearrangement joins TRBV5-6 to TRBJ1-1; D is undetermined. The CDR3 extends over 13 amino acids. V was cut by 2 bases and J by 5 bases, with 10 bases left in between. Germline values: CDR1 SGHDT, CDR2 YYEEEE. The CDR3 loop is CASSFNQETEAFF. As DNA, the CDR3 is TGTGCCAGCAGCTTTAATCAGGAAACTGAAGCTTTCTTT. Using reference TRBV5-6 and TRBJ1-1 for the parts outside the CDR3, the full variable domain is DAGVTQSPTHLIKTRGQQVTLRCSPKSGHDTVSWYQQALGQGPQFIFQYYEEEERQRGNFPDRFSGHQFPNYSSELNVNALLLGDSALYLCASSFNQETEAFFGQGTRLTVV.

This clonotype was found many times. V usage is TRBV9 and J usage is TRBJ2-2, with D possibly matching TRBD2 (6 bases). Germline CDR1 SGDLS, CDR2 YYNGEE. CDR3 length equals 12 residues. V lost 1 base to trimming and J lost 11 bases, with 9 bases between them. CDR3 protein: CASSVLGGELFF. The DNA for the CDR3 is TGTGCCAGCAGCGTATTGGGGGGTGAGCTGTTTTTT.

This clonotype was counted ten times or more. This sequence joins TRBV20-1 and TRBJ2-3; 10 positions agree with TRBD2. Germline lookup yields CDR1 DFQATT and CDR2 SNEGSKA (reference sequence). V was pared by 6 bases and J by 5 bases, with 11 bases of the junction left unmatched. This CDR3 region has 15 residues. The CDR3 spells CSAPPLAGVGDTQYF. The CDR3 DNA sequence: TGCAGTGCCCCCCCCCTAGCGGGAGTTGGAGATACGCAGTATTTT.

This chain uses TRBV28 with TRBJ2-3; D unclear. Per germline, CDR1 MDHEN and CDR2 SYDVKM. V lost 6 bases and J 1 base, leaving 14 bases between the germline ends. The CDR3 is 15 residues long. CDR3 DNA sequence: TGTGCCAGCAGCCCTAGACTTTTTGGCACAGATACGCAGTATTTT. Protein product: CASSPRLFGTDTQYF.

This clonotype has a count of ten or more. The V call is TRBV6-1, the J call TRBJ1-5; tentative D call: TRBD1 (5 bases). The ends were cut back, 2 bases at V and 2 bases at J, with 16 bases in the middle. This CDR3 is 17 amino acids long. Germline V CDR1 and CDR2: MNHNS, SASEGT. This CDR3 is CASSEWPQGIGNQPQHF. The CDR3, as DNA: TGTGCCAGCAGTGAATGGCCCCAGGGAATCGGCAATCAGCCCCAGCATTTT.

Judged by abundance, this clonotype is medium-sized. The chain uses TRBV28 and TRBJ2-6; D gene uncertain. This CDR3 comprises 15 residues. V lost 2 bases and J 4 bases, leaving 9 bases between the germline ends. Germline V gene sequence: CDR1 MDHEN, CDR2 SYDVKM. CDR3 DNA: TGTGCCAGCAGTTTAACGGGTTACGGGGCCAACGTCCTGACTTTC. Its translation is CASSLTGYGANVLTF. Filled out from reference TRBV28 and TRBJ2-6, the complete variable domain reads DVKVTQSSRYLVKRTGEKVFLECVQDMDHENMFWYRQDPGLGLRLIYFSYDVKMKEKGDIPEGYSVSREKKERFSLILESASTNQTSMYLCASSLTGYGANVLTFGAGSRLTVL.

The table lists this clonotype with many counts. This sequence joins TRBV6-6 and TRBJ2-2, with TRBD2 matching 7 bases. The CDR3 consists of 13 residues. The germline gives CDR1 MNHNY, CDR2 SVGAGI (reference sequence). After removal of 10 bases from V and 0 bases from J, the junction contained 2 bases not matched to a gene. The CDR3 DNA follows: TGTGCCACCAGCGGGGCGAACACCGGGGAGCTGTTTTTT. Amino acid sequence: CATSGANTGELFF.

This clonotype was counted many times. The gene calls are TRBV10-3 and TRBJ2-5; possible D gene TRBD1, 5 bases. The CDR3 runs 15 residues. Per the germline V gene, CDR1 is ENHRY and CDR2 is SYGVKD. Trimming took off 4 bases at V and 3 bases at J, with 15 bases between the two ends. The CDR3 sequence is CAISGGTDFEETQYF. For the CDR3, the DNA is TGTGCCATCAGTGGGGGCACAGACTTTGAAGAGACCCAGTACTTC.

This clonotype was counted at least ten times. This sequence joins TRBV6-6 and TRBJ2-7, with D perhaps TRBD1 or TRBD2 (5 bases each). Trimming took off 6 bases at V and 3 bases at J, with 15 bases between the two ends. Germline V gene lookup returns CDR1 MNHNY and CDR2 SVGAGI (reference sequence). The CDR3 covers 14 residues. The chain's CDR3 is CASSYGRDGYEQYF. CDR3 DNA sequence: TGTGCCAGCAGCTATGGCCGGGACGGCTACGAGCAGTACTTC.